These 18 T cell receptor beta chains share one sample of origin, sequenced in a study of blood T cell repertoires in COVID-19. Libraries were prepared by immunoSEQ multiplex PCR; TCRdb keeps only in-frame clonotypes and omits some of them. The sample records 200,000 to 250,000 clones, around 88% being singletons. Sequencing was performed on peripheral blood. These receptor sequences come from a woman in her 30s who had recovered from COVID-19.

DNA for the CDR3: TGTGCCAGCAGTTCCCAGGGATTAGAAGCTTTCTTT. Translation gives CASSSQGLEAFF. The rearrangement links TRBV12-3 or TRBV12-4 to TRBJ1-1; D is possibly TRBD1 (5 bases). Deletions cut 4 bases from V and 8 bases from J, with 11 bases between. The CDR3 has 12 amino acids.

The gene calls are TRBV2 and TRBJ1-4; 8 bases agree with TRBD1. This CDR3 comprises 15 residues. V gave up 6 bases and J gave up 3 bases; unmatched junction bases: 6. Germline-derived CDR1 and CDR2 are SNHLY and FYNNEI. In DNA, the CDR3 is TGTGCCAGCAGGACAGGGGCTCAAGCTAATGAAAAACTGTTTTTT. Translated: CASRTGAQANEKLFF.

The chain combines TRBV6-2 or TRBV6-3 with TRBJ2-5; possible D gene TRBD1, 5 bases. Germline V gives CDR1 MNHEY, CDR2 SVGEGT. Trimming cost V 5 bases and J 1 base, with 14 bases left between them. CDR3 length: 15 residues. The CDR3 spells CASSQGRRIQETQYF. In DNA form, the CDR3 reads TGTGCCAGCAGTCAGGGCCGGCGAATCCAAGAGACCCAGTACTTC.

CDR3 protein: CASSLEPAEADTQYF. The CDR3 DNA follows: TGCGCCAGCAGCTTGGAACCCGCGGAGGCGGATACGCAGTATTTT. The V and J genes are TRBV5-1 and TRBJ2-3; the D gene is possibly TRBD2 (5 bases). Trimming took 0 bases from V and 6 from J, leaving 14 bases between them. The CDR3 is 15 amino acids. The germline CDR1 and CDR2 sequences are SGHRS and YFSETQ.

CDR3 sequence reads: CASSLRDRPTGEQYF. The CDR3 coding sequence is TGTGCCAGCAGCCTCCGGGACAGGCCTACGGGAGAGCAGTACTTC. The genes are TRBV7-9 and TRBJ2-7, with 8 bases fitting TRBD1. Germline CDR1 reads SEHNR; CDR2 reads FQNEAQ (reference sequence). The CDR3 is 15 amino acids. V was pared by 5 bases and J by 7 bases, with 13 bases of the junction left unmatched.

V is TRBV7-2 and J is TRBJ2-3, with 10 nucleotides matching TRBD1. V lost 6 bases to trimming and J lost 2 bases; unmatched junction nucleotides: 5. In germline, CDR1 is SGHTA, CDR2 FQGNSA. The CDR3 is made up of 15 amino acids. The CDR3 region is CASSRDRGITDTQYF. CDR3 DNA sequence: TGTGCCAGCAGTCGGGACAGGGGAATCACAGATACGCAGTATTTT.

This chain uses TRBV19 with TRBJ2-4; 7 bases match TRBD1. Germline V gene data show CDR1 as LNHDA and CDR2 as SQIVND (reference sequence). Trimming at V came to 5 bases and at J to 6 bases, leaving 4 bases not matched to a gene. The CDR3 length is 13 residues. CDR3 nucleotide sequence: TGTGCCAGTAGTGGGACAGCGACAAACATTCAGTACTTC. Encoded protein: CASSGTATNIQYF.

The rearrangement links TRBV5-4 to TRBJ2-3, with 8 bases aligning to TRBD1. Germline CDR1 reads SGHNT; CDR2 reads YYREEE (reference sequence). This CDR3 is built from 13 residues. With V trimmed by 1 base and J by 6 bases, 1 base remained unmatched. In DNA, the CDR3 is TGTGCCAGCAGCTTGACAGGGGGTGATACGCAGTATTTT. Residues: CASSLTGGDTQYF.

This chain links TRBV2 with TRBJ1-4, with D perhaps matching TRBD1 (5 bases). This CDR3 has 13 amino acids. Looked up from germline, CDR1 is SNHLY and CDR2 is FYNNEI. Trimming removed 5 bases from V and 5 bases from J, with 9 bases in between. CDR3 DNA sequence: TGTGCCAGCAGTCGGGACTGGAATGAAAAACTGTTTTTT. Translating it yields CASSRDWNEKLFF.

J is TRBJ2-3 and V is TRBV5-1, with 7 bases lining up with TRBD1. Germline CDR1 is SGHRS and CDR2 is YFSETQ. The CDR3 has 16 residues. V was pared by 3 bases and J by 6 bases, with 13 bases of the junction left unmatched. CDR3 protein: CASSSSVQGLLDTQYF. The CDR3 DNA reads as TGCGCCAGCAGCTCGTCAGTACAGGGGCTTTTGGATACGCAGTATTTT.

This chain connects TRBV4-3 to TRBJ1-1; no clear D gene. This CDR3 comprises 15 residues. CDR1 is LGHNA, CDR2 YSLEER, per germline. Trimming removed 0 bases from V and 1 base from J, with 9 bases in between. The CDR3 reads CASSQEVWRNTEAFF. The CDR3 DNA reads as TGCGCCAGCAGCCAAGAAGTTTGGAGGAACACTGAAGCTTTCTTT.

The chain recombines TRBV2 with TRBJ2-7, with D possibly matching TRBD1 (5 bases). This CDR3 is 14 amino acids long. Germline V gene sequence: CDR1 SNHLY, CDR2 FYNNEI. V gave up 5 bases and J gave up 3 bases, with 14 bases separating them. The CDR3 DNA reads as TGTGCCAGCAGTTTGGCCGGCGACAGCTACGAGCAGTACTTC. Its protein is CASSLAGDSYEQYF.

CDR3 sequence (DNA): TGTGCCAGCAGTACAGATTTGGAAGCTTTCTTT. This encodes CASSTDLEAFF. The chain combines TRBV28 with TRBJ1-1; D not resolved. V was pared by 5 bases and J by 8 bases, with 9 bases between. CDR1 and CDR2 from the germline V gene are MDHEN and SYDVKM. This CDR3 spans 11 amino acids.

J is TRBJ1-4 and V is TRBV7-9; TRBD1 matches at 8 bases. V shed 10 bases and J 1 base; nucleotides not matched to a gene: 5. There are 14 residues in the CDR3. Germline CDR1 reads SEHNR; CDR2 reads FQNEAQ (reference sequence). CDR3 nucleotides: TGTGCCACGACAGGGGAGTTAACTAATGAAAAACTGTTTTTT. This translates into CATTGELTNEKLFF.

The chain couples TRBV25-1 to TRBJ1-1; D is possibly TRBD1 (6 bases). The V end was cut by 5 bases, the J end by 1 base, with 11 bases between. Germline V gives CDR1 MGHDK, CDR2 SYGVNS. The CDR3 contains 14 residues. Here the CDR3 reads CASSPGEGNTEAFF. The CDR3 coding sequence is TGTGCCAGCAGTCCAGGGGAAGGGAACACTGAAGCTTTCTTT.

This CDR3 is CASSLRSGLAAYSYNEQFF. DNA for the CDR3: TGTGCCAGCAGCTTACGGTCGGGACTAGCGGCTTACTCCTACAATGAGCAGTTCTTC. V usage is TRBV7-3 and J usage is TRBJ2-1; 11 nucleotides align to TRBD2. The V gene's germline CDR1 is SGHTA and CDR2 FQGTGA. V dropped 2 bases and J dropped 0; count of bases not matched to a gene: 9. The CDR3 runs 19 residues.

The gene calls are TRBV29-1 and TRBJ1-1, with D possibly being TRBD1 (5 bases). The CDR3 covers 12 residues. Germline CDR1 is SQVTM and CDR2 is ANQGSEA. Trimming took 6 bases from V and 5 from J, leaving 13 bases between them. The CDR3 sequence: CSVQVGRTEAFF. The CDR3 DNA is TGCAGCGTACAGGTTGGACGGACTGAAGCTTTCTTT.

V gene TRBV19 combines with J gene TRBJ2-5; 8 nucleotides match TRBD1. Germline V CDR1 and CDR2: LNHDA, SQIVND (reference sequence). J gave up 2 bases and V 10 bases, and 12 bases lay outside the gene matches. The CDR3 is 15 residues long. CDR3 sequence (DNA): TGTGCCACCTTATCATACAGGGGGAGTCAAGAGACCCAGTACTTC. Translated, it gives CATLSYRGSQETQYF.